This T cell receptor (beta chain) originates from a study of cytomegalovirus exposure and HLA in healthy donors. Study-level findings and limits: Within an earlier analysis, most TCR beta V segments proved productive either about 90% or about 30% of the time. Some V segments, including TRBV6-2 and TRBV6-3, were excluded as indistinguishable. Analyses of presence and absence presupposed an approximately uniform sequencing depth across donors.

A multiplex PCR was run with 60 Vbeta primers and 13 Jbeta primers. Here immunoSEQ multiplex PCR was the method, and the copy in TCRdb shows in-frame clones only, minus some. The sample has under 150,000 clones, 80% seen once; the top ten hold 4%. Worth noting for this clone: Its antigen is as yet unknown.

The V gene's germline CDR1 is KGHSH and CDR2 LQKENI. The CDR3 totals 15 residues. Trimming left V 4 bases short and J 2 bases short, with 14 bases between. The chain is built from TRBV18 and TRBJ1-1, with D possibly matching TRBD1 (5 bases). The specimen sequenced was PBMCs. This clonotype originated in a woman aged 40 to 50 in good health and CMV-seronegative. The CDR3 loop reads CASSQGQGGNTEAFF. CDR3 coding DNA: TGTGCCAGCTCACAGGGGCAGGGCGGAAACACTGAAGCTTTCTTT. Variable domain in full (rest from reference TRBV18 and TRBJ1-1): NAGVMQNPRHLVRRRGQEARLRCSPMKGHSHVYWYRQLPEEGLKFMVYLQKENIIDESGMPKERFSAEFPKEGPSILRIQQVVRGDSAAYFCASSQGQGGNTEAFFGQGTRLTVV.